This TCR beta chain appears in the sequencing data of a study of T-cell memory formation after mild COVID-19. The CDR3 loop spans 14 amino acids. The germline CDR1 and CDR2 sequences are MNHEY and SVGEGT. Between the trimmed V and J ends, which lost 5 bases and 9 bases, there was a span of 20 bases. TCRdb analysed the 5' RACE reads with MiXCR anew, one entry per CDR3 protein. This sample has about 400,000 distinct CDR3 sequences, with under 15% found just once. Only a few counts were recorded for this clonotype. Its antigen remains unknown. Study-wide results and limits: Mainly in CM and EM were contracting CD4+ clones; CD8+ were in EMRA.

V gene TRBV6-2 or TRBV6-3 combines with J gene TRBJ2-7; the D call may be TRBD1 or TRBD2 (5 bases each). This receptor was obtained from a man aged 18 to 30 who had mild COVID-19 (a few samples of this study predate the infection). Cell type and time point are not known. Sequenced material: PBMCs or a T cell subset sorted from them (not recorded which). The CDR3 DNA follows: TGTGCCAGCAGTCTCCGCCGGGACCGCCTGGGGCAGTACTTC. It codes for CASSLRRDRLGQYF.